This T cell receptor beta chain is drawn from a study of blood T cell repertoires in COVID-19. Across the study: COVID-19 samples from acute and convalescent phases originated in the United States, Italy and Spain. PBMCs, B-cell-depleted T cells, or T cells provided the cDNA or gDNA that made up the material.

Trimming stripped 6 bases from V and 4 bases from J, with 16 bases between. Germline values: CDR1 GTSNPN, CDR2 SVGIG (reference sequence). This CDR3 has 14 residues. Study processing details: The authors estimated nucleated cell counts from reference gene primer amplification. Generated by immunoSEQ multiplex PCR, the TCRdb table keeps only in-frame clones and is missing some. From that table come the V and J calls and clone size; the DNA was used to work out D and trimming. The data contain about 200,000 clones, 82% of them singletons. One Seattle source followed patients from active infection through their disease course.

This TCR was recovered from a woman between 65 and 79 years old with COVID-19, enrolled during active disease. Sequencing was done on a sample of peripheral blood. The chain carries TRBV30 and TRBJ1-3; no firm D call. The CDR3 loop reads CACPGSPSGNTIYF. CDR3 coding DNA: TGTGCCTGCCCTGGGAGCCCTTCAGGAAACACCATATATTTT.